These 25 T cell receptor beta chains originate from one sample sequenced in a study of shared clonotypes between healthy human individuals. The protocol was immunoSEQ multiplex PCR, while the TCRdb copy is restricted to in-frame clones and leaves out a portion. This repertoire shows roughly 2 million clones, roughly 95% found once; its top ten account for about 0.13%. Sample: naive CD4+ T cells sorted from blood. Regarding subset: CD45RA+ positively selected. These receptors were obtained from a man between 18 and 35 years old in good health.

Regarding this clone: This could be a read error, since a much larger clone is one nucleotide away. The chain combines TRBV30 with TRBJ2-7; tentatively, D is TRBD1 (5 bases). Germline V gene data show CDR1 as GTSNPN and CDR2 as SVGIG (reference sequence). This CDR3 has 13 residues. The CDR3 sequence: CAWSADKSYEQHF. CDR3 bases: TGTGCCTGGAGTGCGGACAAGTCCTACGAGCAGCACTTC.

This chain connects TRBV25-1 to TRBJ2-5; 9 bases are a match to TRBD2. Losses at the gene ends were 2 bases for V and 5 bases for J; bases not matched to a gene: 9. Per germline, CDR1 MGHDK and CDR2 SYGVNS. The CDR3 is 16 amino acids. DNA for the CDR3: TGTGCCAGCAGTGAAGGTGCGGGAGGGCCTAAGGAGACCCAGTACTTC. It is translated as CASSEGAGGPKETQYF.

This clone was counted a few times. V gene TRBV7-3 combines with J gene TRBJ1-6; D is perhaps TRBD1 (6 bases). With 8 bases removed from V and 5 bases from J, the gap between germline ends came to 13 bases. The CDR3 loop spans 14 amino acids. Germline V CDR1 and CDR2: SGHTA, FQGTGA. CDR3 in amino acids: CASSGQFDNSPLHF. CDR3 sequence (DNA): TGTGCCAGCTCCGGACAGTTCGATAATTCACCCCTCCACTTT.

The chain couples TRBV2 to TRBJ2-7; 9 positions match TRBD2. The CDR3 sequence is 14 residues long. Germline V gene data show CDR1 as SNHLY and CDR2 as FYNNEI. Trimming took 4 bases from V and 5 from J; bases not matched to a gene: 6. Written as DNA, the CDR3 is TGTGCCAGCAGTGGGACTAGCGCATTGAACGAGCAGTACTTC. It encodes CASSGTSALNEQYF.

Only one count was recorded for this clone. V is TRBV19 and J is TRBJ1-5, with unresolved D. The CDR3 extends over 16 amino acids. Per germline, CDR1 LNHDA and CDR2 SQIVND (reference sequence). V was clipped by 3 bases and J by 4 bases, with 16 bases between them. The CDR3: CASSIMGSRWNQPQHF. The CDR3 DNA reads as TGTGCCAGTAGTATTATGGGCAGTAGATGGAATCAGCCCCAGCATTTT. The full variable domain, rest sourced from reference TRBV19 and TRBJ1-5, is DGGITQSPKYLFRKEGQNVTLSCEQNLNHDAMYWYRQDPGQGLRLIYYSQIVNDFQKGDIAEGYSVSREKKESFPLTVTSAQKNPTAFYLCASSIMGSRWNQPQHFGDGTRLSIL.

This chain links TRBV28 with TRBJ2-3; TRBD1 or TRBD2 may be the D gene (5 bases each). This CDR3 is 13 amino acids long. The germline gives CDR1 MDHEN, CDR2 SYDVKM. The V end was cut by 2 bases, the J end by 12 bases, with 15 bases between. As DNA, the CDR3 is TGTGCCAGCAGTTTAGGGGGTCGGCCCTCCCAGTATTTT. Translating gives CASSLGGRPSQYF.

The V gene is TRBV2, the J gene TRBJ1-2; TRBD1 matches 7 bases. The V gene end was trimmed by 4 bases and the J gene end by 6 bases; junction bases not matched to a gene: 14. Germline V gene data show CDR1 as SNHLY and CDR2 as FYNNEI. The CDR3 sequence is 16 residues long. The CDR3 DNA sequence: TGTGCCAGCAGTGCCGCCTTGGGCAGGGGGGGTGATGGCTACACCTTC. This translates into CASSAALGRGGDGYTF. Together with reference TRBV2 and TRBJ1-2, the CDR3 gives the full variable domain: EPEVTQTPSHQVTQMGQEVILRCVPISNHLYFYWYRQILGQKVEFLVSFYNNEISEKSEIFDDQFSVERPDGSNFTLKIRSTKLEDSAMYFCASSAALGRGGDGYTFGSGTRLTVV.

Here the CDR3 reads CAWSVDGASGYEQFF. The CDR3 coding sequence is TGTGCCTGGAGTGTGGACGGGGCCTCGGGGTATGAGCAGTTCTTC. V is TRBV30 and J is TRBJ2-1; D possibly uses TRBD1 or TRBD2 (5 bases each). V shed 0 bases and J shed 8 bases, with 17 bases lying between them. The CDR3 has 15 amino acids. Germline assignment: CDR1 GTSNPN and CDR2 SVGIG (reference sequence).

The chain is built from TRBV6-1 and TRBJ1-5; unclear D gene. V lost 2 bases to trimming and J lost 6 bases, with 14 bases between them. The CDR3 spans 15 residues. The germline V gene has CDR1 MNHNS and CDR2 SASEGT. The CDR3 loop reads CASSEWTWLVQPQHF. The CDR3 DNA is TGTGCCAGCAGTGAATGGACTTGGTTGGTTCAGCCCCAGCATTTT.

This sequence joins TRBV27 and TRBJ2-1, with 10 bases fitting TRBD2. The CDR3 is made up of 16 amino acids. Germline CDR1 and CDR2: MNHEY and SMNVEV (reference sequence). J was trimmed by 3 bases and V by 6 bases; bases with no gene match: 8. CDR3 sequence: CASRPATSGLYNEQFF. CDR3 sequence (DNA): TGTGCCAGCAGACCCGCGACTAGCGGGCTCTACAATGAGCAGTTCTTC.

The genes are TRBV11-2 and TRBJ2-7, with TRBD1 as a possible D gene (5 bases). The V end was cut by 5 bases, the J end by 1 base, with 9 bases between. The CDR3 contains 13 residues. Germline V gene sequence: CDR1 SGHAT, CDR2 FQNNGV. DNA of the CDR3: TGTGCCAGCAGCGCGGACACATCCTACGAGCAGTACTTC. Translation: CASSADTSYEQYF.

V gene TRBV6-5 combines with J gene TRBJ2-1, with D perhaps matching TRBD1 (6 bases). Trimming shortened V by 0 bases and J by 4 bases, and 13 bases separated the two germline ends. This CDR3 is built from 16 residues. Germline V gene lookup returns CDR1 MNHEY and CDR2 SVGAGI. CDR3 nucleotide sequence: TGTGCCAGCAGTTACTCCTCCGGGACACCTTACAATGAGCAGTTCTTC. Translated, it gives CASSYSSGTPYNEQFF.

As concerns this clone: Other DNA sequences in the sample encode the same CDR3. The genes are TRBV11-2 and TRBJ2-4; no reliable D call. V was trimmed by 1 base and J by 0 bases, leaving 7 bases between them. This CDR3 contains 15 residues. Germline V gene sequence: CDR1 SGHAT, CDR2 FQNNGV. CDR3 residues: CASSLGSLAKNIQYF. DNA for the CDR3: TGTGCCAGCAGCTTAGGAAGCCTAGCCAAAAACATTCAGTACTTC.

V is TRBV28 and J is TRBJ1-4, with 7 bases that match TRBD1. V shed 6 bases and J 0 bases; nucleotides not matched to a gene: 13. This CDR3 is 18 amino acids long. Germline V gene lookup returns CDR1 MDHEN and CDR2 SYDVKM. The CDR3 reads CASRRDSALVATNEKLFF. CDR3 DNA: TGTGCCAGCAGACGGGACAGCGCCCTCGTGGCAACTAATGAAAAACTGTTTTTT.

This rearrangement joins TRBV5-6 to TRBJ1-6, with 9 bases identical to TRBD1. Germline V lookup: CDR1 SGHDT, CDR2 YYEEEE. The V segment lost 3 bases and the J segment 10 bases; nucleotides outside the gene matches: 20. The CDR3 sequence is 19 residues long. For the CDR3, the DNA is TGTGCCAGCAGCTCAAGCGCCGGGGGACAGGGATTATCAATGTCACCCCTCCACTTT. Amino acid sequence: CASSSSAGGQGLSMSPLHF. The full variable domain, with the rest looked up from reference TRBV5-6 and TRBJ1-6, is DAGVTQSPTHLIKTRGQQVTLRCSPKSGHDTVSWYQQALGQGPQFIFQYYEEEERQRGNFPDRFSGHQFPNYSSELNVNALLLGDSALYLCASSSSAGGQGLSMSPLHFGNGTRLTVT.

This clone has only one observation. The rearrangement uses TRBV28 and TRBJ1-1; possible D gene TRBD1, 6 bases. This CDR3 is built from 14 residues. V lost 6 bases and J lost 0, with 11 bases in between. CDR1 MDHEN and CDR2 SYDVKM come from the germline V gene. DNA of the CDR3: TGTGCCAGCAGGACCGGACAGATGAACACTGAAGCTTTCTTT. This sequence encodes CASRTGQMNTEAFF.

This clone turned up a few times. The chain is built from TRBV2 and TRBJ1-2; TRBD1 matches at 9 bases. The CDR3 totals 14 residues. Trimming took 0 bases from V and 5 from J; bases not matched to a gene: 1. Germline assignment: CDR1 SNHLY and CDR2 FYNNEI. CDR3: CASSEAGTGYGYTF. The CDR3 DNA sequence: TGTGCCAGCAGTGAAGCGGGGACAGGGTATGGCTACACCTTC. The complete variable domain, with remaining parts taken from reference TRBV2 and TRBJ1-2, reads EPEVTQTPSHQVTQMGQEVILRCVPISNHLYFYWYRQILGQKVEFLVSFYNNEISEKSEIFDDQFSVERPDGSNFTLKIRSTKLEDSAMYFCASSEAGTGYGYTFGSGTRLTVV.

This chain links TRBV6-1 with TRBJ1-2; D unresolved. The CDR3 sequence is 14 residues long. Germline V lookup: CDR1 MNHNS, CDR2 SASEGT. V was pared by 2 bases and J by 7 bases, with 14 bases between. CDR3: CASSENRGGFGYTF. The CDR3 DNA reads TGTGCCAGCAGTGAAAATAGAGGTGGTTTTGGCTACACCTTC.

This chain links TRBV9 with TRBJ1-2, with D hard to call. This CDR3 contains 16 residues. Trimming took 0 bases from V and 3 from J, leaving 15 bases between them. CDR1 and CDR2 from the germline V gene are SGDLS and YYNGEE. The CDR3 region is CASSVAADPYYYGYTF. The CDR3, as DNA: TGTGCCAGCAGCGTAGCGGCAGACCCCTATTACTATGGCTACACCTTC.

The chain recombines TRBV21-1 with TRBJ1-1; the table's D call TRBD1 went unverified against the DNA. TRBV21-1 is a known pseudogene. This CDR3 has 14 amino acids. The CDR3 loop reads CASSQERATGGAFF. CDR3 nucleotide sequence: TGTGCCAGCAGCCAAGAAAGGGCGACAGGTGGGGCTTTCTTT.

This clone was detected only once. This sequence joins TRBV29-1 and TRBJ2-1; 13 bases map to TRBD2. The trim removed 4 bases at V and 10 bases at J, leaving 16 bases unmatched. This CDR3 has 17 amino acids. Germline values: CDR1 SQVTM, CDR2 ANQGSEA. CDR3 residues: CSVGASGLAGDLREQFF. The CDR3 bases are TGCAGCGTTGGGGCCTCCGGACTAGCGGGAGATCTTAGGGAGCAGTTCTTC.

This chain connects TRBV20-1 to TRBJ1-1; the D gene is possibly TRBD1 (5 bases). Per germline, CDR1 DFQATT and CDR2 SNEGSKA (reference sequence). The CDR3 is 11 residues long. V lost 7 bases and J 11 bases, leaving 17 bases between the germline ends. The CDR3 coding sequence is TGCAGTGTAAGAAAGGGGAAAGGGGCTTTCTTT. Translation gives CSVRKGKGAFF.

The V call is TRBV18, the J call TRBJ2-7; 9 bases are shared with TRBD1. The CDR3 has 15 residues. Germline V CDR1 and CDR2: KGHSH, LQKENI. The junction had 3 bases not matched to a gene; V was cut back by 0 bases and J by 3 bases. DNA of the CDR3: TGTGCCAGCTCACCACCGACGACAGGGGGCTACGAGCAGTACTTC. This codes for CASSPPTTGGYEQYF.

The chain links TRBV4-1 to TRBJ2-5; no firm D call. Germline CDR1 is MGHRA and CDR2 is YSYEKL. This CDR3 region has 14 residues. The V end was cut by 3 bases, the J end by 5 bases, with 13 bases between. CDR3: CASSHPAARETQYF. The CDR3 bases are TGCGCCAGCAGCCATCCCGCCGCGCGCGAGACCCAGTACTTC.

The chain employs TRBV7-2 and TRBJ2-5, with D possibly called TRBD1 or TRBD2 (6 bases each). CDR1 SGHTA and CDR2 FQGNSA come from the germline V gene. The CDR3 is made up of 13 amino acids. V was cut by 7 bases and J by 3 bases, with 12 bases left in between. CDR3 amino acids: CASTPRDKETQYF. The CDR3 nucleotides read TGTGCCAGCACCCCGCGGGACAAAGAGACCCAGTACTTC.